These 17 T cell receptor beta chains came from one sample sequenced in a study of tissue T cells after allogeneic stem cell transplantation. The repertoire was sequenced with immunoSEQ multiplex PCR; TCRdb's copy has only in-frame clones and lacks some. The repertoire includes roughly 45,000 clones, roughly 73% of them detected once, and 0.7% sits in the top ten. The specimen sequenced was sorted cells pooled from one or two spleens. The receptors were sampled from a pool of C57BL/6 mice in good health.

Remarks on this clone: Each gene name is a mouse one. The observed sequence ends 1 residue before the CDR3 terminus, with the missing tail filled in from the germline J gene. The rearrangement uses TRBV3 and TRBJ1-5, with D uncertain. Germline values: CDR1 SNHLY, CDR2 FYNGKV (reference sequence). The CDR3 sequence is 13 residues long. The V gene lost 2 bases and the J gene lost 1 base, with 3 bases spanning the gap. CDR3 DNA, as far as it was read: TGTGCCAGCAGCTTACAAAACAACCAGGCTCCGCTT. Translating it yields CASSLQNNQAPL. The entire CDR3 sequence reads CASSLQNNQAPLF. Full variable domain (missing parts from reference TRBV3 and TRBJ1-5): GPKVLQIPSHQIIDMGQMVTLNCDPVSNHLYFYWYKQILGQQMEFLVNFYNGKVMEKSKLFKDQFSVERPDGSYFTLKIQPTALEDSAVYFCASSLQNNQAPLFGEGTRLSVL.

This clone is a singleton in its sample. Genes here carry mouse names. With the read ending 1 residue before the CDR3 end, the germline J gene is used to fill in that end. The rearrangement links TRBV26 to TRBJ2-3; 8 bases map to TRBD1. The ends lost 3 bases at V and 4 bases at J; junction bases unmatched: 3. The germline V gene encodes CDR1 KGHPV and CDR2 FQNQEV (reference sequence). The CDR3 runs 14 residues. The CDR3 sequence: CASSLQGASETLYF. The part of the CDR3 DNA that was read is TGTGCCAGCAGTCTCCAGGGGGCTTCAGAAACGCTGTAT.

This clone has more than one count but fewer than ten. Germline and genes here are mouse. The read halts 1 residue ahead of the CDR3 end, with the missing end drawn from the germline J gene. The chain couples TRBV23 to TRBJ2-7; the table's TRBD1 call for D was not verified on the DNA. Germline CDR1 reads KGHTA; CDR2 reads FQNQQP. The CDR3 runs 14 residues. The CDR3 loop is CSSSQSGQVYEQYF. CDR3 bases read: TGCTCCAGCAGTCAATCCGGCCAGGTCTATGAACAGTAC.

This clone showed up just a few times. Here the gene names and germline are mouse. The CDR3 end lies 1 residue beyond the end of the read and is filled in from the germline J gene. The chain has TRBV17 and TRBJ2-7, with D perhaps TRBD2 (6 bases). V shed 6 bases and J shed 0 bases, with 9 bases lying between them. The CDR3 covers 13 residues. The germline V gene encodes CDR1 MNHDT and CDR2 YYDKIL. The CDR3 loop reads CASSRLVSYEQYF. The part of the CDR3 DNA that was read is TGTGCTAGCAGCAGACTGGTCTCCTATGAACAGTAC.

This clone came up once. The germline and genes are mouse ones. The read terminates 1 residue ahead of where the CDR3 ends, so the germline J gene completes it. The genes are TRBV16 and TRBJ2-2; the match to TRBD2 covers 12 bases. CDR3 length: 17 amino acids. V shed 0 bases and J 6 bases; nucleotides not matched to a gene: 5. CDR1 is SGHSA and CDR2 is FRNQAP in the germline V gene. The sequenced CDR3 bases are TGTGCAAGCAGCTTAGACAGACTGGGGGGGCGCGCCGGGCAGCTCTAC. It is translated as CASSLDRLGGRAGQLY. The full CDR3 protein is CASSLDRLGGRAGQLYF.

This clone has a single count. Genes here carry mouse names. The read comes to an end 1 residue before the CDR3 does, leaving the germline J gene to fill in the end. The V gene is TRBV29, the J gene TRBJ2-4; D call uncertain. V lost 2 bases to trimming and J lost 5 bases, with 5 bases between them. This CDR3 spans 12 amino acids. Germline V gene lookup returns CDR1 MSHET and CDR2 SYDVDS. The CDR3 sequence is CASSLPRNTLYF. The sequenced part of the CDR3 DNA is TGTGCTAGCAGTTTACCCAGAAACACCTTGTAC.

About this clone itself: Mouse names are used for the genes. The sequenced fragment ends 1 residue before the CDR3 boundary, so the rest is inferred from the germline J gene. The chain uses TRBV15 and TRBJ2-4, with 9 bases identical to TRBD1. This CDR3 spans 14 amino acids. Looked up from germline, CDR1 is SGHND and CDR2 is FRSKSL. V lost 3 bases to trimming and J lost 6 bases; unmatched junction nucleotides: 4. Partial CDR3 DNA: TGTGCCAGCAGTTTTGGGACAGGGCAGAACACCTTGTAC. This sequence encodes CASSFGTGQNTLY. The whole CDR3 protein reads CASSFGTGQNTLYF.

Worth noting for this clone: Gene names are mouse gene names. Coverage ceases 1 residue before the CDR3 finishes, and the germline J gene fills in the end. The rearrangement uses TRBV19 and TRBJ1-1, with 8 bases fitting TRBD1. Per germline, CDR1 FNHDT and CDR2 SITEND (reference sequence). The CDR3 extends over 13 amino acids. Losses at the gene ends were 7 bases for V and 4 bases for J; bases not matched to a gene: 6. CDR3 DNA (partial): TGTGCCAGCCGCGACAGGGGAGGCACAGAAGTCTTC. Translation gives CASRDRGGTEVF. The complete CDR3 sequence is CASRDRGGTEVFF.

Concerning this clone: Genes and germline are mouse. The read ends 1 residue shy of where the CDR3 ends; the end is completed using the germline J gene. The chain is built from TRBV13-1 and TRBJ2-4, with TRBD2 identical over 9 bases. Germline CDR1 NSHNY, CDR2 SYGAGN. The CDR3 covers 13 residues. The junction had 3 bases not matched to a gene; V was cut back by 7 bases and J by 3 bases. The CDR3 sequence is CASAWGGQNTLYF. CDR3 DNA, as far as it was read: TGTGCCAGCGCCTGGGGGGGGCAAAACACCTTGTAC.

Details on this clone: Germline and genes: mouse. With the read ending 1 residue before the CDR3 end, the germline J gene is used to fill in that end. This chain connects TRBV4 to TRBJ2-5; 11 positions match TRBD2. The germline V gene encodes CDR1 LGHDT and CDR2 YNNKQL (reference sequence). Trimming at V came to 4 bases and at J to 7 bases, leaving 7 bases not matched to a gene. This CDR3 contains 15 residues. CDR3 DNA (partial): TGTGCCAGCAGCTTTACTGGGGGGGCGCAGTACACCCAGTAC. This codes for CASSFTGGAQYTQY. The entire CDR3 sequence reads CASSFTGGAQYTQYF.

With regard to this clone: All gene names here are mouse names. The read ends 1 residue early relative to the CDR3; the germline J gene fills the gap. The chain combines TRBV3 with TRBJ2-1; 7 bases agree with TRBD2. Per germline, CDR1 SNHLY and CDR2 FYNGKV (reference sequence). Losses at the gene ends were 5 bases for V and 1 base for J; bases not matched to a gene: 2. CDR3 length equals 14 residues. The covered CDR3 bases are TGTGCCAGCAGCCAACTGGGGAACTATGCTGAGCAGTTC. It specifies CASSQLGNYAEQF. The full CDR3 protein reads CASSQLGNYAEQFF.

As regards this clone: Gene names are mouse gene names. The read stops 1 residue short of the end of the CDR3; the missing end is completed from the germline J gene. The chain couples TRBV13-2 to TRBJ2-5, with D possibly matching TRBD2 (6 bases). The CDR3 is made up of 15 amino acids. The germline V gene encodes CDR1 NNHNN and CDR2 SYGAGS (reference sequence). Trimming removed 5 bases from V and 2 bases from J, with 15 bases in between. The CDR3 protein is CASGPHWEGQDTQYF. The covered CDR3 bases are TGTGCCAGCGGCCCCCACTGGGAGGGCCAAGACACCCAGTAC.

As to this clone: Gene names denote mouse genes. Read sequence stops 1 residue before the CDR3 end, and the germline J gene provides the missing end. This chain joins TRBV29 and TRBJ1-1; D might be TRBD1 (5 bases). V lost 0 bases, J lost 1 base, and 6 bases lay in between. CDR1 and CDR2 (germline): MSHET, SYDVDS. CDR3 length equals 14 residues. The CDR3 loop is CASSLSGGNTEVFF. CDR3 DNA (partial): TGTGCTAGCAGTTTATCGGGGGGGAACACAGAAGTCTTC. The variable domain in full, completed from reference TRBV29 and TRBJ1-1, reads DMKVTQMPRYLIKRMGENVLLECGQDMSHETMYWYRQDPGLGLQLIYISYDVDSNSEGDIPKGYRVSRKKREHFSLILDSAKTNQTSVYFCASSLSGGNTEVFFGKGTRLTVV.

This clone appeared a few times. Gene labels here are mouse ones. The sequenced fragment ends 1 residue before the CDR3 boundary, so the rest is inferred from the germline J gene. J is TRBJ2-7 and V is TRBV1; 10 nucleotides line up with TRBD2. CDR3 length: 14 amino acids. Germline CDR1 NSQYPW, CDR2 LRSPGD (reference sequence). V shed 4 bases and J 6 bases; nucleotides not matched to a gene: 6. CDR3 DNA, as far as it was read: TGCACCTGCAGTGGCCGGGACTGGGGTACTGAACAGTAC. Its protein product is CTCSGRDWGTEQY. The complete CDR3 sequence is CTCSGRDWGTEQYF.

Notes on this clone: Gene names refer to mouse genes. The CDR3 protein is CTCSAMGQANTEVFF. The CDR3 DNA, read in part, is TGCACCTGCAGTGCCATGGGACAAGCAAACACAGAAGTCTTC. The rearrangement uses TRBV1 and TRBJ1-1; D is perhaps TRBD1 (6 bases). The CDR3 goes on 1 residue after the read ends, and that part is filled in from the germline J gene. Per germline, CDR1 NSQYPW and CDR2 LRSPGD (reference sequence). The CDR3 sequence is 15 residues long. Trimming shortened V by 3 bases and J by 0 bases, and 11 bases separated the two germline ends.

For this clone: Germline and genes: mouse. The read ends 1 residue shy of where the CDR3 ends; the end is completed using the germline J gene. V is TRBV29 and J is TRBJ2-2, with a tentative D call TRBD1 (6 bases). The CDR3 spans 14 residues. In germline, CDR1 is MSHET, CDR2 SYDVDS. V shed 8 bases and J shed 2 bases, with 12 bases lying between them. The CDR3 loop is CASPPTGNTGQLYF. CDR3 bases read: TGTGCTAGCCCGCCCACAGGGAACACCGGGCAGCTCTAC. Drawing the rest from reference TRBV29 and TRBJ2-2, the complete variable domain is DMKVTQMPRYLIKRMGENVLLECGQDMSHETMYWYRQDPGLGLQLIYISYDVDSNSEGDIPKGYRVSRKKREHFSLILDSAKTNQTSVYFCASPPTGNTGQLYFGEGSKLTVL.

As for this clone: The genes and germline here are from mouse. Read coverage stops 1 residue before the CDR3 terminus; the germline J gene supplies the remainder. The chain links TRBV31 to TRBJ1-2; no clear D. Trimming took 0 bases from V and 2 from J, leaving 7 bases between them. This CDR3 has 13 amino acids. The V gene's germline CDR1 is GKSSPN and CDR2 SITVG. The CDR3 loop is CAWSLEGNSDYTF. CDR3 DNA, as far as it was read: TGTGCCTGGAGTCTAGAGGGTAACTCCGACTACACC.